Listed below are T cell receptor beta chains from one sample, sequenced in a study of beta chain features in type 1 diabetes. Using immunoSEQ multiplex PCR, the repertoire was profiled, and TCRdb retains in-frame clones only, with some absent. This table has more than 250,000 clones, about 24% appearing once. Sequenced: naive CD4+ T cells from blood. The receptors originated from a woman aged 25 to 39 with type 1 diabetes. Both conserved end residues are part of each CDR3. Fields, in order: V gene, CDR3 length, CDR3 protein.

TRBV28,12,CASSLGGTGYTF
TRBV27,17,CASSPRTFYSGANVLTF
TRBV5-1,15,CASRGQGSRPYEQYF
TRBV2,14,CASSPSGLTGELFF
TRBV18,16,CASSPGTGRPDNEQFF
TRBV11-2,16,CASRLGLAGGRNEQFF
TRBV14,14,CASSQLDRAAIQYF
TRBV15,14,CATSRVDYGDGYTF
TRBV28,13,CASSPGGDYGYTF
TRBV29-1,12,CSVATGRETQYF
TRBV7-3,19,CASSLQGAGTSVGTDTQYF
TRBV9,15,CASSPRTGGIETQYF
TRBV7-2,12,CASSLKGIVVYF
TRBV5-1,14,CACTGTSGRNEQFF
TRBV6-1,14,CATGWGGEGYEQYF
TRBV11-2,13,CASSSQADTEAFF
TRBV5-1,15,CASSRLAANTGELFF
TRBV30,15,CAWSGSGRPGDTQYF
TRBV5-1,15,CASSFWTSGSGEQYF
TRBV28,15,CASSGTRSSGETQYF
TRBV11-1,17,CASSVQPDPIDTGELFF
TRBV10-3,16,CAISEGSGRGDNEQFF
TRBV29-1,13,CSVEELYNEKLFF
TRBV18,18,CASSPPGLADSSYNEQFF
TRBV5-4,15,CASSIPLTGRETQYF
TRBV7-3,15,CASSRGGGSYNEQFF
TRBV27,14,CASRLTGAGETQYF
TRBV9,15,CASSTGLAGVETQYF
TRBV27,16,CASSLSWGVGANVLTF
TRBV11-2,15,CASSPRGQGDYGYTF
TRBV6-5,15,CASSYSSGMDYEQYF
TRBV30,12,CAWEVGTYEQYF
TRBV6-5,15,CASSSAGSGITEAFF
TRBV6-6,14,CASSPGTVSYEQYF
TRBV5-1,14,CASTRTGQSYEQYF